This TCR beta chain was identified during a study of blood T cell repertoires in COVID-19. Here immunoSEQ multiplex PCR was the method, and the copy in TCRdb shows in-frame clones only, minus some. The table shows approximately 240,000 clones, with approximately 80% occurring only once. Specimen: peripheral blood. The source of this sequence is a woman aged 55-69 years with active or convalescent COVID-19.

Here the CDR3 DNA reads TGTGCCAGCAGCTTAAGCGAAAAGACTGAAGCTTTCTTT. Amino acids: CASSLSEKTEAFF. The rearrangement uses TRBV7-6 and TRBJ1-1, with unresolved D. The germline V gene has CDR1 SGHVS and CDR2 FNYEAQ. The germline V and J ends were trimmed by 2 bases and 5 bases, with 9 bases remaining between them. The CDR3 length is 13 residues.